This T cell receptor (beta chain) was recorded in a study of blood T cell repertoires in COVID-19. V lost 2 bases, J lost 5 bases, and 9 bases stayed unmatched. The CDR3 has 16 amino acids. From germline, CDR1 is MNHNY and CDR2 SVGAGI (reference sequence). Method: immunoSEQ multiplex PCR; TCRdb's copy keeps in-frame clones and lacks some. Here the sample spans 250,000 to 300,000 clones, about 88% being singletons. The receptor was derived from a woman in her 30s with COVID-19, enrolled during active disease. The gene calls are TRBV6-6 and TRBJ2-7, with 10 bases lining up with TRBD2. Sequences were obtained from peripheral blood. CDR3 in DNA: TGTGCCAGCAGTTACGGTCTAGCGGGAGACCGGAACGAGCAGTACTTC. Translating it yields CASSYGLAGDRNEQYF.